This paragraph reports one TCR delta chain. Its specificity is unknown. The translation of this DNA and the TCRdb protein of a much larger clone differ at residue 8, probably owing to a read error; the protein shown here is translated from the DNA. The data derive from a study of γδ T cells in repeated Plasmodium falciparum infection. Study-wide results and caveats: Vdelta2-negative gammadelta repertoires, largely Vdelta1+, seemingly showed infection-driven waves of new clonal selection.

TCRdb re-processed the multiplex PCR reads via CATT. The data contain tens of thousands of delta-chain clones, roughly 0.9% of them singletons. Gammadelta T cells were flow-sorted from PBMC into Vgamma9/Vdelta2+ and Vdelta2-negative populations for bulk analysis. CDR3 length: 21 amino acids. V trimming: 0 bases; J trimming: 0 bases; junction bases outside the gene matches: 13. Germline loops: CDR1 GEAIGNYY, CDR2 EKD. Sequencing was carried out using gamma-delta T cells from blood. The J gene is TRDJ3, the V gene TRDV2; 7 bases map to TRDD3. The J gene, absent from TCRdb, was called here by matching the DNA to germline. This sequence was found in a pool of human donors (malaria-infected and uninfected, not separated). CDR3 in amino acids: CACDTAFPLGASSWDTRQMFF. In DNA, the CDR3 is TGTGCCTGTGACACCGCATTCCCCCTGGGGGCTAGCTCCTGGGACACCCGACAGATGTTTTTC.